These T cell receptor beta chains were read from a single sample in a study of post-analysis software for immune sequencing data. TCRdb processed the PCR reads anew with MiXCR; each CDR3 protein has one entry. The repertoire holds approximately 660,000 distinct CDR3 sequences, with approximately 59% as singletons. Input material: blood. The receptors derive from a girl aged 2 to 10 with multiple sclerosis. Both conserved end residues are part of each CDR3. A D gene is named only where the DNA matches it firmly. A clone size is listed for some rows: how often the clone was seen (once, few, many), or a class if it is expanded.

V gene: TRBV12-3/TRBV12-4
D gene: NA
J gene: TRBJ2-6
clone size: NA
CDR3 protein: CASGFSGANVLTF
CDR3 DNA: TGTGCCAGCGGATTCTCTGGGGCCAACGTCCTGACTTTC

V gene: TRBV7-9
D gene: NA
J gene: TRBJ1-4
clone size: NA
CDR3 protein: CASSLDDSEKLFF
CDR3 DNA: TGTGCCAGCAGCTTAGATGACAGTGAAAAACTGTTTTTT

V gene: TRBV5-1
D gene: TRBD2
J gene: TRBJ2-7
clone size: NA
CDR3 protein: CASSRTSGNHEQYF
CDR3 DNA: TGCGCCAGCAGCAGGACTAGCGGGAACCACGAGCAGTACTTC

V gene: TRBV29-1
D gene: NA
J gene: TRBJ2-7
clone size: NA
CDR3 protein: CSVVGPSGTLPHEQYF
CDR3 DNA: TGCAGCGTTGTAGGGCCCTCCGGGACTTTACCACACGAGCAGTACTTC

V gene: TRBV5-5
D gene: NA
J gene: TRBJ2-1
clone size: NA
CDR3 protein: CASSLGVHEQFF
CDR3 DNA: TGTGCCAGCAGCTTGGGGGTCCATGAGCAGTTCTTC

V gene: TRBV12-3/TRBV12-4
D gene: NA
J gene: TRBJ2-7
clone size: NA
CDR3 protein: CASSLPNLYEQYF
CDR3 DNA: TGTGCCAGCAGTTTACCGAACCTCTACGAGCAGTACTTC

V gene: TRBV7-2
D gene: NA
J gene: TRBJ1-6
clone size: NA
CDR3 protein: CASSCQDSPLHF
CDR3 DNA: TGTGCCAGCAGCTGCCAGGATTCACCCCTCCACTTT

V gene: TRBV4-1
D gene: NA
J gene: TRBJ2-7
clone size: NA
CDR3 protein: CASSPDGAHYEQYF
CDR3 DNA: TGCGCCAGCAGCCCAGATGGGGCCCACTATGAGCAGTACTTC

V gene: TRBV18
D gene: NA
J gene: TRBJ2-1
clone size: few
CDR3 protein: CASSPPDYNEQFF
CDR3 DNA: TGTGCCAGCTCACCACCTGACTACAATGAGCAGTTCTTC

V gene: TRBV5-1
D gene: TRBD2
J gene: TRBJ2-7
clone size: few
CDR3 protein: CASSLDGLDTYEQYF
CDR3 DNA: TGCGCCAGCAGCTTGGACGGACTAGATACCTACGAGCAGTACTTC

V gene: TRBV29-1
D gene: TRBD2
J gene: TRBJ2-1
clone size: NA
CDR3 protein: CSVAGTSGFYNEQFF
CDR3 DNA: TGCAGCGTGGCCGGGACTAGCGGGTTCTACAATGAGCAGTTCTTC

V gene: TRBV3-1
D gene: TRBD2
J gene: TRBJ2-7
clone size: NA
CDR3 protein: CASSLMGLAGGLEQYF
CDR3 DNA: TGTGCCAGCAGCTTGATGGGACTAGCGGGAGGCCTCGAGCAGTACTTC

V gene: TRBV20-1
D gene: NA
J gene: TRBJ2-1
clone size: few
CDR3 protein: CSAMEDSSYNEQFF
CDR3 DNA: TGCAGTGCTATGGAGGACAGCTCCTACAATGAGCAGTTCTTC

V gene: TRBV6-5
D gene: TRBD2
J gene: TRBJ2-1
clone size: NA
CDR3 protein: CASSRLAGGGYNEQFF
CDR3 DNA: TGTGCCAGCAGTCGACTAGCGGGAGGGGGATACAATGAGCAGTTCTTC

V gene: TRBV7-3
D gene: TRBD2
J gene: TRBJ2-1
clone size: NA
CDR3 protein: CASSTTSGRLYNEQFF
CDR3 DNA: TGTGCCAGCAGCACCACTAGCGGGAGGCTTTACAATGAGCAGTTCTTC

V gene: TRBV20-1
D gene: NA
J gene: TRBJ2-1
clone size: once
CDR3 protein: CSANSAGGRTYNEQFF
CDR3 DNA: TGCAGTGCCAACTCGGCAGGGGGGCGCACCTACAATGAGCAGTTCTTC

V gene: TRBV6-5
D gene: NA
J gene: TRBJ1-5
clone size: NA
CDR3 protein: CAISESGRVQPQHF
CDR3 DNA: TGTGCCATCAGTGAGTCGGGTAGGGTTCAGCCCCAGCATTTT

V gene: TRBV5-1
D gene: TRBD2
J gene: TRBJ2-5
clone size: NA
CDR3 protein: CASSFWTSAETQYF
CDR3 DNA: TGCGCCAGCAGCTTCTGGACTAGCGCAGAGACCCAGTACTTC

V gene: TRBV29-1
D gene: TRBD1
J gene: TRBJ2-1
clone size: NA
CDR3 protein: CSAHRGPLDEQFF
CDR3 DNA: TGCAGCGCCCACAGGGGCCCCTTGGATGAGCAGTTCTTC

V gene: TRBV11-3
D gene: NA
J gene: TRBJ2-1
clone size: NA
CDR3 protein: CASSPSGRPPFF
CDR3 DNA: TGTGCCAGCAGCCCCAGCGGACGGCCCCCGTTCTTC

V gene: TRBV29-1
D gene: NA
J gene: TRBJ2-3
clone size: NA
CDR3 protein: CSVEPGRRVYGDTQYF
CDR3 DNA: TGCAGCGTTGAGCCCGGGCGTCGGGTTTATGGAGATACGCAGTATTTT

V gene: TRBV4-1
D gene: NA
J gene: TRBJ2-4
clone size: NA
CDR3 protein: CASSQVGAGVKNIQYF
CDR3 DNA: TGCGCCAGCAGCCAAGTAGGGGCAGGGGTCAAAAACATTCAGTACTTC

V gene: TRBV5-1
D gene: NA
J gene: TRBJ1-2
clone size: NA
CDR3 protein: CASSPTRGYTF
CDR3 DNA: TGCGCCAGCAGCCCGACCCGAGGCTACACCTTC

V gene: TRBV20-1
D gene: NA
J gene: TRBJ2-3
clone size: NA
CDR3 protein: CSARDPVSTDTQYF
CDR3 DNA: TGCAGTGCTAGAGATCCGGTTAGCACAGATACGCAGTATTTT

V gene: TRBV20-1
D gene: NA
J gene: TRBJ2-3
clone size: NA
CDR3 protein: CSASASLATSTDTQYF
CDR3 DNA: TGCAGTGCTAGTGCGTCCCTAGCGACTAGCACAGATACGCAGTATTTT

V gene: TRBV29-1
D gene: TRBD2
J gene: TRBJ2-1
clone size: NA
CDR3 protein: CSVGTSGYPNEQFF
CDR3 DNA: TGCAGCGTCGGAACTAGCGGTTATCCCAATGAGCAGTTCTTC